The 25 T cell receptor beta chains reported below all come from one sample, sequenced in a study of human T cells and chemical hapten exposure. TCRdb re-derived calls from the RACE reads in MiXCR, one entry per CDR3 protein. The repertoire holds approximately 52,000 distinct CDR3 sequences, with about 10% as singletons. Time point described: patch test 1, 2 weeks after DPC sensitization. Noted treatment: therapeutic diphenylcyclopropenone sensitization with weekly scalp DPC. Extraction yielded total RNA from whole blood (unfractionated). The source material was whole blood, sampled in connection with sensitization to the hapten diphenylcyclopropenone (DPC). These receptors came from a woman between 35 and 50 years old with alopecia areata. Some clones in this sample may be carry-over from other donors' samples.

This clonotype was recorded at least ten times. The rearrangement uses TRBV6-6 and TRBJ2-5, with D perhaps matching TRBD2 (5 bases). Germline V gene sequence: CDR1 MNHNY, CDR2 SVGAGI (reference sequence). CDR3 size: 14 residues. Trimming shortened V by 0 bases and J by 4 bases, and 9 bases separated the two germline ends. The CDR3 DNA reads TGTGCCAGCAGTTACTCGACGGGGATAGAGACCCAGTACTTC. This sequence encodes CASSYSTGIETQYF.

CDR3 in amino acids: CASSPLSNQPQHF. In DNA form, the CDR3 reads TGTGCCAGCAGTCCCCTGAGCAATCAGCCCCAGCATTTT. This chain joins TRBV28 and TRBJ1-5; D is uncertain. CDR3 size: 13 residues. Germline V gene sequence: CDR1 MDHEN, CDR2 SYDVKM. Trimming removed 5 bases from V and 1 base from J, with 6 bases in between.

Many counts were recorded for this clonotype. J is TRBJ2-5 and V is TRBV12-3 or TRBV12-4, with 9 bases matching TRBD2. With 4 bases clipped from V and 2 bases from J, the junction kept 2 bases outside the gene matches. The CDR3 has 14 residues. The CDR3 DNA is TGTGCCAGCAGTTCGACTAGCGGTCAAGAGACCCAGTACTTC. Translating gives CASSSTSGQETQYF.

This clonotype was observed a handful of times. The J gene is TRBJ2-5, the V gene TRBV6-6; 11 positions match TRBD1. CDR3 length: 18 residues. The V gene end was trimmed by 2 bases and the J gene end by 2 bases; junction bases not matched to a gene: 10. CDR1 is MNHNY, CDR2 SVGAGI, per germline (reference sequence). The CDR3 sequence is CASSYGTGGNIPQETQYF. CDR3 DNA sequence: TGTGCCAGCAGTTACGGGACAGGGGGAAATATCCCGCAAGAGACCCAGTACTTC.

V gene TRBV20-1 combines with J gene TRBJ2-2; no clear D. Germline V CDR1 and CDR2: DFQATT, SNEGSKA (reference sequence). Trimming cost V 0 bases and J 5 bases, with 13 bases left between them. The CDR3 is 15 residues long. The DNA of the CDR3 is TGCAGTGCTAGAGAGAACGGCCTGGGTACCGGGGAGCTGTTTTTT. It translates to CSARENGLGTGELFF.

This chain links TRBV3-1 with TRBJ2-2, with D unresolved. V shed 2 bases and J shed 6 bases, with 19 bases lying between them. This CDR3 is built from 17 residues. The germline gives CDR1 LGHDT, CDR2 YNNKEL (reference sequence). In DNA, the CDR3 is TGTGCCAGCAGCCAATCCGATGTTGGGGTTTTTGCCGGGGAGCTGTTTTTT. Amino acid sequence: CASSQSDVGVFAGELFF.

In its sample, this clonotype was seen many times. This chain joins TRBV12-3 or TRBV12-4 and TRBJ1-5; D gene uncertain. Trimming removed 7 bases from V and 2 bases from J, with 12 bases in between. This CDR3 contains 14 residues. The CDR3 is CASMRGVGNQPQHF. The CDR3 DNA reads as TGTGCCAGCATGCGGGGAGTGGGCAATCAGCCCCAGCATTTT.

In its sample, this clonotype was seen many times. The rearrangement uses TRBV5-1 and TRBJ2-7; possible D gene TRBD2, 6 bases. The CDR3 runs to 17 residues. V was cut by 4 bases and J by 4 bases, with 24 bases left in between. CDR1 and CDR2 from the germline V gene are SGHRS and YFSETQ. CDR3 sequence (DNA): TGCGCCAGCAGCCCACGGCCGGGGGTCTCCACCAAGTACGAGCAGTACTTC. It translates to CASSPRPGVSTKYEQYF.

In nucleotides, the CDR3 is TGCGCCAGCAGTGAGTCGGCCGGTGGGGAGCAGTTCTTC. Amino acids: CASSESAGGEQFF. The gene calls are TRBV10-2 and TRBJ2-1; D gene ambiguous. The CDR3 contains 13 residues. In germline, CDR1 is WSHSY, CDR2 SAAADI. With 0 bases removed from V and 10 bases from J, the gap between germline ends came to 10 bases.

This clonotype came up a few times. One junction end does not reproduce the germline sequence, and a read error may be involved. CDR3 nucleotides: TGCGCCAGCAGATTTACTAGCGGGGTGTACAATGAGCAGTTCTTC. Amino acids: CASRFTSGVYNEQFF. The chain employs TRBV27 and TRBJ2-1; the match to TRBD2 covers 10 bases. This CDR3 is built from 15 residues. Germline CDR1 reads MNHEY; CDR2 reads SMNVEV (reference sequence).

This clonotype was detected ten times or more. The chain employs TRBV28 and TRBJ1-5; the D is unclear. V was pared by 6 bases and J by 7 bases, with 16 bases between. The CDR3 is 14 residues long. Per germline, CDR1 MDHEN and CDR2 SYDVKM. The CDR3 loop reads CASREYRIVQPQHF. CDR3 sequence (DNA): TGTGCCAGCAGGGAATACCGAATCGTCCAGCCCCAGCATTTT.

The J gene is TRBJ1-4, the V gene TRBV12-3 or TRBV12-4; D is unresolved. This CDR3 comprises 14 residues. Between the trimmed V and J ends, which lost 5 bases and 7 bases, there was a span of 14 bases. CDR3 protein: CASSDTIAVEKLFF. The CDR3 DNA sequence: TGTGCCAGCAGTGACACCATCGCCGTTGAAAAACTGTTTTTT.

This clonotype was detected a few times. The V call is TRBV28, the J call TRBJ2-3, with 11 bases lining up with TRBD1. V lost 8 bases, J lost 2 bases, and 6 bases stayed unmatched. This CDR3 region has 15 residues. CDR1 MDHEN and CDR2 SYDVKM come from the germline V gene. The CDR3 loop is CASAPGQGVTDTQYF. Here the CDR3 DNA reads TGTGCCAGCGCACCGGGACAGGGGGTCACAGATACGCAGTATTTT.

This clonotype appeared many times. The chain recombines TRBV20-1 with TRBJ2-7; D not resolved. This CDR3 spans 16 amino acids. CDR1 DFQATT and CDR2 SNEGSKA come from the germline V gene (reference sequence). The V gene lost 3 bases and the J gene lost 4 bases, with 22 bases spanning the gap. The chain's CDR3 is CSARDSVGYRRYEQYF. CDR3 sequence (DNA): TGCAGTGCTAGGGATTCCGTGGGCTATCGTAGGTACGAGCAGTACTTC.

The CDR3 DNA sequence: TGTGCCAGCAGCTTCTACGGGGCCGACACTGAAGCTTTCTTT. Translating it yields CASSFYGADTEAFF. V is TRBV11-3 and J is TRBJ1-1, with TRBD1 as a possible D gene (5 bases). CDR1 is SGHNT and CDR2 is YENEEA in the germline V gene. The CDR3 contains 14 residues. The V and J ends lost 3 bases and 3 bases respectively, with 11 bases between them.

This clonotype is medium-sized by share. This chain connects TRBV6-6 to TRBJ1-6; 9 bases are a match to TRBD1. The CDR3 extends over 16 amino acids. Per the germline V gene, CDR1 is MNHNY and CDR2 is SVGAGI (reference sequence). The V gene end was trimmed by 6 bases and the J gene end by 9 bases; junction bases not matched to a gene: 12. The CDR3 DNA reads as TGTGCCAGCAGAGCAAAGACCGGGACAGGGAGTTCACCCCTCCACTTT. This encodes CASRAKTGTGSSPLHF.

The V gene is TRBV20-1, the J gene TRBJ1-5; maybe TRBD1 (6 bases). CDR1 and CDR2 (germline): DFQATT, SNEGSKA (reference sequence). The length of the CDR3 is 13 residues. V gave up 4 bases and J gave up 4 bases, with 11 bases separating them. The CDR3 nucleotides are TGCAGTGCTATCACAGGGCCTAATCAGCCCCAGCATTTT. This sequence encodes CSAITGPNQPQHF.

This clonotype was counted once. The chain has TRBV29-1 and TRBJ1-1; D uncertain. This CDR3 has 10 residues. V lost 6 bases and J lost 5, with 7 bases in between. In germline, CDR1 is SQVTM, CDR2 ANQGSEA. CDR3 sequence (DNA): TGCAGCGTCCATGTAACTGAAGCTTTCTTT. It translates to CSVHVTEAFF. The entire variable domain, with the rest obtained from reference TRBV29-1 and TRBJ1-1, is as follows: SAVISQKPSRDICQRGTSLTIQCQVDSQVTMMFWYRQQPGQSLTLIATANQGSEATYESGFVIDKFPISRPNLTFSTLTVSNMSPEDSSIYLCSVHVTEAFFGQGTRLTVV.

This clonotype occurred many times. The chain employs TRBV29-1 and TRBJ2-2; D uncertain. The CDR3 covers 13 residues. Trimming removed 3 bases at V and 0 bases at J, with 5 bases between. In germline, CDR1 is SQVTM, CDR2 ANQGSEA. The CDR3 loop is CSVDLTNTGELFF. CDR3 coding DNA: TGCAGCGTTGACTTAACGAACACCGGGGAGCTGTTTTTT.

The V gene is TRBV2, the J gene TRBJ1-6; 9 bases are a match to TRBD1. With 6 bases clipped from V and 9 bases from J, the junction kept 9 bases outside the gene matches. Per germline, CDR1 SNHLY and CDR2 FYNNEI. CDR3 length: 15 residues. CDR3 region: CASRGTGLSGSPLHF. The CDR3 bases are TGTGCCAGCAGGGGGACAGGGCTCTCCGGTTCACCCCTCCACTTT.

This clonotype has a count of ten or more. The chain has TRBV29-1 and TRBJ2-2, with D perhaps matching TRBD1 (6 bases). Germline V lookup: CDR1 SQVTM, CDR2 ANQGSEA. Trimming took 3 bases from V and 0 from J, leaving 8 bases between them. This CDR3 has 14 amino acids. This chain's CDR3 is CSVEAGANTGELFF. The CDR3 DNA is TGCAGCGTTGAGGCAGGGGCGAACACCGGGGAGCTGTTTTTT.

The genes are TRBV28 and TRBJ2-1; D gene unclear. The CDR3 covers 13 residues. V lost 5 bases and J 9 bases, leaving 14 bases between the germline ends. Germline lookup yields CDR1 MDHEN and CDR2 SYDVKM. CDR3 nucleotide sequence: TGTGCCAGCAGTCTCCTGGTCCTGGGTGAGCAGTTCTTC. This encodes CASSLLVLGEQFF.

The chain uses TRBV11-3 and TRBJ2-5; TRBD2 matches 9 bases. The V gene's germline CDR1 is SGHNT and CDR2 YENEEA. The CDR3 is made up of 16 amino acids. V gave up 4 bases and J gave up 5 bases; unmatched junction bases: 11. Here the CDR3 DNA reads TGTGCCAGCAGCTCCCCCGGGACTAGCTGGTCGGAGACCCAGTACTTC. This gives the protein CASSSPGTSWSETQYF.

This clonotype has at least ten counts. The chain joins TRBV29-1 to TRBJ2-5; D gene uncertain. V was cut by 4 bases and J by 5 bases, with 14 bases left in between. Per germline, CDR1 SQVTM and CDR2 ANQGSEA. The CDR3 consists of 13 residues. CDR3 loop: CSVAPLEIETQYF. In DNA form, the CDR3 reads TGCAGCGTTGCCCCGCTAGAAATTGAGACCCAGTACTTC. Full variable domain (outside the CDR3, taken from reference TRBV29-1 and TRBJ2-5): SAVISQKPSRDICQRGTSLTIQCQVDSQVTMMFWYRQQPGQSLTLIATANQGSEATYESGFVIDKFPISRPNLTFSTLTVSNMSPEDSSIYLCSVAPLEIETQYFGPGTRLLVL.

CDR3 sequence reads: CASSRRTGEDTEAFF. CDR3 sequence (DNA): TGTGCCAGCAGTAGGCGGACAGGGGAGGACACTGAAGCTTTCTTT. V gene TRBV2 combines with J gene TRBJ1-1, with 9 bases aligning to TRBD1. Per germline, CDR1 SNHLY and CDR2 FYNNEI. This CDR3 region has 15 residues. V gave up 5 bases and J gave up 3 bases; unmatched junction bases: 7.